Shown below are 11 T cell receptor beta chains from a single sample sequenced in a study of CD8 T cells in ankylosing spondylitis (dated by TCRdb to the late 2010s). Library preparation used 5' RACE. The sequencer was an Illumina HiSeq 2500. TCRdb passed the public sequencing reads through fastp at Q25 and MiXCR, retaining productive beta sequences. Here each entry gathers all rows of one CDR3 protein and keeps the most common genes and DNA. This sample is represented by approximately 190,000 distinct CDR3 sequences; roughly 13% of them were singletons. Jointly, the top ten make up approximately 11% of the sample. The material sequenced was blood, either unsorted or a sorted T cell fraction (not recorded which). Source of these receptors: a female donor with ankylosing spondylitis or in good health (not recorded which).

This clonotype was recorded many times. V gene TRBV13 combines with J gene TRBJ2-1, with D perhaps TRBD1 (5 bases). Germline CDR1 reads PRHDT; CDR2 reads FYEKMQ (reference sequence). Trimming cost V 0 bases and J 5 bases, with 8 bases left between them. This CDR3 region has 14 residues. The CDR3 DNA follows: TGTGCCAGCAGCTTAGGGGGCAGGGACAATGAGCAGTTCTTC. This gives the protein CASSLGGRDNEQFF.

Details on this clonotype: This sequence may be a read error, since a much larger clone differs from it by one base. The V gene is TRBV11-2, the J gene TRBJ2-3, with 11 bases aligning to TRBD2. This CDR3 contains 16 residues. Germline V gene data show CDR1 as SGHAT and CDR2 as FQNNGV. This CDR3 reads CVSSLGGLAGTDTQYF. CDR3 nucleotide sequence: TGTGTCAGCAGCTTAGGGGGACTAGCGGGCACAGATACGCAGTATTTT.

The gene calls are TRBV29-1 and TRBJ2-7, with 7 bases matching TRBD2. The CDR3 contains 13 residues. The trim removed 6 bases at V and 5 bases at J, leaving 10 bases unmatched. CDR1 is SQVTM, CDR2 ANQGSEA, per germline. CDR3 sequence: CSVLGPGTNEQYF. The CDR3 DNA follows: TGCAGCGTCTTGGGTCCCGGGACTAACGAGCAGTACTTC.

There are many counts of this clonotype. The chain is built from TRBV5-1 and TRBJ1-1, with TRBD1 identical over 7 bases. The junction had 9 bases not matched to a gene; V was cut back by 4 bases and J by 3 bases. The germline V gene encodes CDR1 SGHRS and CDR2 YFSETQ. The CDR3 has 15 amino acids. As DNA, the CDR3 is TGCGCCAGCAGCCTAAGGACAGGAATCCACACTGAAGCTTTCTTT. Protein sequence: CASSLRTGIHTEAFF. Variable domain in full (rest from reference TRBV5-1 and TRBJ1-1): KAGVTQTPRYLIKTRGQQVTLSCSPISGHRSVSWYQQTPGQGLQFLFEYFSETQRNKGNFPGRFSGRQFSNSRSEMNVSTLELGDSALYLCASSLRTGIHTEAFFGQGTRLTVV.

V and J are TRBV5-1 and TRBJ2-3; D call uncertain. Germline V gene data show CDR1 as SGHRS and CDR2 as YFSETQ. CDR3 size: 14 residues. V was trimmed by 0 bases and J by 4 bases, leaving 9 bases between them. CDR3 amino acids: CASSLAVGPDTQYF. The CDR3 region has the DNA TGCGCCAGCAGCTTGGCCGTTGGGCCAGATACGCAGTATTTT. Full variable domain (remainder filled in from reference TRBV5-1 and TRBJ2-3): KAGVTQTPRYLIKTRGQQVTLSCSPISGHRSVSWYQQTPGQGLQFLFEYFSETQRNKGNFPGRFSGRQFSNSRSEMNVSTLELGDSALYLCASSLAVGPDTQYFGPGTRLTVL.

This clonotype was observed at least ten times. The rearrangement uses TRBV29-1 and TRBJ2-1; no clear D gene. The V gene lost 2 bases and the J gene lost 0 bases, with 8 bases spanning the gap. The CDR3 length is 14 residues. Germline CDR1 and CDR2: SQVTM and ANQGSEA. The CDR3 region has the DNA TGCAGCGTTGAAAGAAGTAGCTCCTACAATGAGCAGTTCTTC. Its translation is CSVERSSSYNEQFF.

The chain is built from TRBV7-2 and TRBJ2-7; TRBD2 agrees at 8 bases. The V gene end was trimmed by 1 base and the J gene end by 0 bases; junction bases not matched to a gene: 2. This CDR3 spans 15 amino acids. CDR1 is SGHTA and CDR2 is FQGNSA in the germline V gene. DNA of the CDR3: TGTGCCAGCAGCTTAGAGCGGGAGAGCTCCTACGAGCAGTACTTC. Protein sequence: CASSLERESSYEQYF.

This clonotype was observed many times. The chain is built from TRBV4-3 and TRBJ2-1; tentatively, D is TRBD2 (6 bases). The CDR3 runs 17 residues. V was clipped by 0 bases and J by 6 bases, with 18 bases between them. Looked up from germline, CDR1 is LGHNA and CDR2 is YSLEER. The CDR3 protein is CASSQDTRPPRGNEQFF. The CDR3 DNA reads TGCGCCAGCAGCCAAGATACTAGGCCACCGCGGGGCAATGAGCAGTTCTTC.

About this clonotype itself: Possible read error: a much larger clone is one base away. J is TRBJ2-2 and V is TRBV5-1, with no clear D. The CDR3 length is 13 residues. Germline V gene sequence: CDR1 SGHRS, CDR2 YFSETQ. The DNA for the CDR3 is TGCGCCAGCAGCCGATCGAACGCCGGGGAGCTGTTTTTT. Amino acid sequence: CASSRSNAGELFF.

Ten or more counts support this clonotype. The junction differs from germline at one of its ends, possibly a read error. The chain has TRBV7-2 and TRBJ2-7, with unresolved D. CDR1 is SGHTA and CDR2 is FQGNSA in the germline V gene. This CDR3 has 15 amino acids. The CDR3 coding sequence is TGTGCCAGCACCTTAGAGGAAGCGAGCTCCTACGAGCAGTACTTC. Translated, it gives CASTLEEASSYEQYF.

This clonotype was picked up a small number of times. The chain carries TRBV21-1 and TRBJ2-2; the D segment call TRBD1 is taken from the table without a DNA check. TRBV21-1 is a known pseudogene. CDR3 size: 15 residues. As DNA, the CDR3 is TGTGCCAGCAGCAAAGGTGTCAGGGACACCGGGGAGCTGTTTTTT. Translating gives CASSKGVRDTGELFF.